These 17 T cell receptor beta chains were all obtained from the same sample, sequenced in a study of cytomegalovirus exposure and HLA in healthy donors. It was with 60 Vbeta and 13 Jbeta primers that the PCR ran. Using immunoSEQ multiplex PCR, the repertoire was profiled, and TCRdb retains in-frame clones only, with some absent. The table records about 200,000 clones, around 80% of them present only once. Sample: PBMCs. The receptors derive from a male donor in good health and CMV-seronegative.

V and J are TRBV6-5 and TRBJ1-1; no clear D. V was cut by 0 bases and J by 1 base, with 6 bases left in between. CDR3 length: 14 amino acids. CDR1 is MNHEY, CDR2 SVGAGI, per germline. The CDR3 DNA follows: TGTGCCAGCAGTTACTCGGAGGAGAACACTGAAGCTTTCTTT. Translated, it gives CASSYSEENTEAFF.

J is TRBJ2-1 and V is TRBV2; D may be TRBD2 (5 bases). The CDR3 totals 11 residues. V lost 6 bases to trimming and J lost 7 bases, with 7 bases between them. CDR1 is SNHLY and CDR2 is FYNNEI in the germline V gene. The CDR3 DNA reads TGTGCCAGCAGAGGCGGGAATGAGCAGTTCTTC. This codes for CASRGGNEQFF.

V gene TRBV5-4 combines with J gene TRBJ1-1; D unresolved. The germline V gene encodes CDR1 SGHNT and CDR2 YYREEE (reference sequence). The length of the CDR3 is 16 residues. Deletions cut 4 bases from V and 0 bases from J, with 16 bases between. This CDR3 is CASSLRGTGLNTEAFF. The DNA of the CDR3 is TGTGCCAGCAGCCTCCGCGGCACCGGATTGAACACTGAAGCTTTCTTT.

The chain joins TRBV30 to TRBJ1-5, with D possibly TRBD1 on 6 matching bases. From germline, CDR1 is GTSNPN and CDR2 SVGIG (reference sequence). The CDR3 runs to 13 residues. V was trimmed by 3 bases and J by 7 bases, leaving 13 bases between them. CDR3 sequence: CAWSVTGYQPQHF. The CDR3 nucleotides read TGTGCCTGGAGCGTTACAGGGTACCAGCCCCAGCATTTT.

This clone was detected only once. This chain uses TRBV7-2 with TRBJ1-2, with 8 bases that match TRBD1. Germline assignment: CDR1 SGHTA and CDR2 FQGNSA. This CDR3 contains 16 residues. V trimming: 1 base; J trimming: 8 bases; junction bases outside the gene matches: 12. Written as DNA, the CDR3 is TGTGCCAGCAGCTTAGGGGACAGGCTCCCTCTTGGCGGCTACACCTTC. Protein: CASSLGDRLPLGGYTF. Using reference TRBV7-2 and TRBJ1-2 for the parts outside the CDR3, the full variable domain is GAGVSQSPSNKVTEKGKDVELRCDPISGHTALYWYRQSLGQGLEFLIYFQGNSAPDKSGLPSDRFSAERTGGSVSTLTIQRTQQEDSAVYLCASSLGDRLPLGGYTFGSGTRLTVV.

The chain joins TRBV5-1 to TRBJ1-4; D may be TRBD1 (5 bases). V shed 5 bases and J shed 5 bases, with 13 bases lying between them. Germline CDR1 and CDR2: SGHRS and YFSETQ. The CDR3 loop spans 14 amino acids. CDR3 sequence reads: CASRPDSSNEKLFF. In DNA, the CDR3 is TGCGCCAGCAGGCCTGACAGCTCAAATGAAAAACTGTTTTTT.

The chain is built from TRBV9 and TRBJ2-1, with D perhaps matching TRBD2 (6 bases). The CDR3 runs 16 residues. The germline V and J ends were trimmed by 3 bases and 5 bases, with 18 bases remaining between them. Per germline, CDR1 SGDLS and CDR2 YYNGEE. CDR3: CASSALGGAADNEQFF. CDR3 bases: TGTGCCAGCAGCGCTCTCGGCGGGGCCGCCGACAATGAGCAGTTCTTC.

This chain links TRBV5-1 with TRBJ2-7, with 10 bases that match TRBD2. The V gene's germline CDR1 is SGHRS and CDR2 YFSETQ. The CDR3 runs to 16 residues. V trimming: 1 base; J trimming: 0 bases; junction bases outside the gene matches: 4. In DNA, the CDR3 is TGCGCCAGCAGCTTGAGCGGGACTAGCGCCTCCTACGAGCAGTACTTC. Its translation: CASSLSGTSASYEQYF.

This clone was detected only a few times. The gene calls are TRBV6-6 and TRBJ2-5; 10 bases match TRBD2. Germline CDR1 and CDR2: MNHNY and SVGAGI (reference sequence). V lost 0 bases and J lost 5; bases outside the gene matches: 6. There are 16 residues in the CDR3. CDR3 sequence reads: CASSYSAGGPRETQYF. In DNA, the CDR3 is TGTGCCAGCAGTTACTCAGCGGGAGGGCCGCGGGAGACCCAGTACTTC.

The V gene is TRBV5-8, the J gene TRBJ2-7, with a weak D call TRBD1 (5 bases). CDR1 SGHTS and CDR2 YDEGEE come from the germline V gene. CDR3 length: 15 residues. V was pared by 3 bases and J by 5 bases, with 18 bases between. CDR3 nucleotides: TGTGCCAGCAGCTCCGGTCAAGGGGCCTTTCACGAGCAGTACTTC. Translation gives CASSSGQGAFHEQYF.

CDR3 protein: CASSFVHSLNTGELFF. The DNA for the CDR3 is TGTGCCAGCAGCTTCGTCCACTCCCTTAACACCGGGGAGCTGTTTTTT. The chain joins TRBV7-9 to TRBJ2-2; D ambiguous. This CDR3 is built from 16 residues. The germline gives CDR1 SEHNR, CDR2 FQNEAQ (reference sequence). V was pared by 3 bases and J by 2 bases, with 13 bases between. Looking up the rest from reference TRBV7-9 and TRBJ2-2 gives the full variable domain: DTGVSQNPRHKITKRGQNVTFRCDPISEHNRLYWYRQTLGQGPEFLTYFQNEAQLEKSRLLSDRFSAERPKGSFSTLEIQRTEQGDSAMYLCASSFVHSLNTGELFFGEGSRLTVL.

On this clone itself: The junction and the germline gene differ at one end; a read error may be behind it. V is TRBV7-3 and J is TRBJ2-1, with 11 nucleotides matching TRBD2. The V gene's germline CDR1 is SGHTA and CDR2 FQGTGA. The CDR3 consists of 14 residues. CDR3 DNA: TGTGCCACCAGCCGGGTAGCGGGAGGGAATGAGCAGTTCTTC. Residues: CATSRVAGGNEQFF.

The J gene is TRBJ2-5, the V gene TRBV15; D is unclear. Matching the DNA end better, TRBJ2-7 makes the J call doubtful. CDR1 LNHNV and CDR2 YYDKDF come from the germline V gene (reference sequence). The CDR3 extends over 13 amino acids. CDR3 residues: CATSRGFPYEQYF. The CDR3 nucleotides are TGTGCCACCAGCAGAGGATTCCCCTACGAGCAGTACTTC.

V is TRBV9 and J is TRBJ2-1, with TRBD2 identical over 8 bases. Germline loops: CDR1 SGDLS, CDR2 YYNGEE. The CDR3 length is 16 residues. After removal of 0 bases from V and 2 bases from J, the junction contained 4 bases not matched to a gene. The CDR3 nucleotides read TGTGCCAGCAGCGTAGATAGCGGGACTCCCTACAATGAGCAGTTCTTC. Residues: CASSVDSGTPYNEQFF.

The rearrangement links TRBV7-3 to TRBJ2-3; D remains unclear. Looked up from germline, CDR1 is SGHTA and CDR2 is FQGTGA. CDR3 length: 13 residues. Trimming took off 5 bases at V and 2 bases at J, with 8 bases between the two ends. The CDR3 here is CASSPHPTDTQYF. The CDR3 nucleotides are TGTGCCAGCAGCCCCCATCCCACAGATACGCAGTATTTT.

J is TRBJ2-7 and V is TRBV6-1, with D possibly TRBD1 on 6 matching bases. This CDR3 comprises 15 residues. Trimming took 4 bases from V and 5 from J, leaving 18 bases between them. CDR1 and CDR2 from the germline V gene are MNHNS and SASEGT. The CDR3: CASSGGSAGADEQYF. The CDR3 DNA reads TGTGCCAGCAGTGGGGGGTCGGCAGGGGCCGACGAGCAGTACTTC.

This rearrangement joins TRBV25-1 to TRBJ2-2; 13 positions match TRBD2. V shed 8 bases, J shed 6 bases, and the junction held 6 bases outside the gene matches. The CDR3 runs to 15 residues. The germline CDR1 and CDR2 sequences are MGHDK and SYGVNS. The DNA of the CDR3 is TGTGCCAGCGCCGGACTAGCGGGAGTCCCCGGGGAGCTGTTTTTT. This sequence encodes CASAGLAGVPGELFF.